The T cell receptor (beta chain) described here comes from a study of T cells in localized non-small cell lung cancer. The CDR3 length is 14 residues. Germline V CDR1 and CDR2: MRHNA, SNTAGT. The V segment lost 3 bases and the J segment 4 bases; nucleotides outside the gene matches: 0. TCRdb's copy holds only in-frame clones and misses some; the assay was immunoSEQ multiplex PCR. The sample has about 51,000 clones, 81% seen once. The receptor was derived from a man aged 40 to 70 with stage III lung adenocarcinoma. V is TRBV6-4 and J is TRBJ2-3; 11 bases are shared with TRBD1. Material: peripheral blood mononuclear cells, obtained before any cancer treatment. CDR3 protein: CASSEGQGADTQYF. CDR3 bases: TGTGCCAGCAGTGAGGGACAGGGGGCAGATACGCAGTATTTT.